The entry below gives a single TCR beta chain sequence along with its context. The antigen is undetermined. This entry is derived from a study of Ad26.COV2.S vaccination and SARS-CoV-2 variants. Overall study context: Once or twice, 56 days apart, Ad26.COV2.S was delivered intramuscularly.

Broader study findings: The authors reported substantial breadth in spike-specific CD8+ and CD4+ T cell responses after vaccination.

Measured with immunoSEQ multiplex PCR; TCRdb has only the in-frame clones, and not every one. The sample carries hundreds of thousands of clones, roughly 90% recorded once. Treatment specified: 19 received Ad26.COV2.S at low or high dose, single or two shots; 5 received placebo; per-sample allocation not given. Sampling took place 63 days after the first vaccine or placebo injection. This specimen consisted of peripheral blood, obtained in a trial of Ad26.COV2.S vaccine versus placebo. This TCR derives from a person aged 18 to 65 who received the Ad26.COV2.S COVID-19 vaccine or a placebo.

The CDR3 DNA follows: TGTGCCAGCAGCCGAACCCGGACAGGAGGGGACACTGAAGCTTTCTTT. Amino acids: CASSRTRTGGDTEAFF. The chain joins TRBV5-4 to TRBJ1-1; the match to TRBD1 covers 7 bases. V lost 4 bases to trimming and J lost 3 bases; unmatched junction nucleotides: 12. Germline lookup yields CDR1 SGHNT and CDR2 YYREEE (reference sequence). The CDR3 is 16 residues long.